This record concerns one T cell receptor beta chain sequence. This sample was taken from a study of blood T cell repertoires in COVID-19. Libraries were prepared by immunoSEQ multiplex PCR; TCRdb keeps only in-frame clonotypes and omits some of them. Of fewer than 250,000 clones in the sample, over 75% were seen once. Sample: peripheral blood. The clonotype comes from a woman aged 50 to 65 with acute or convalescent COVID-19.

CDR3 sequence (DNA): TGCGCCAGCAGCCAACAAACACAGGCCAGCTCCTACGAGCAGTACTTC. This encodes CASSQQTQASSYEQYF. The V gene is TRBV4-3, the J gene TRBJ2-7; tentatively, D is TRBD1 (5 bases). The CDR3 contains 16 residues. V lost 2 bases and J lost 0, with 14 bases in between. Germline V lookup: CDR1 LGHNA, CDR2 YSLEER.